This T cell receptor beta chain was observed in a study of blood T cell repertoires in COVID-19. Study details: Acute-phase and convalescent COVID-19 samples originated in the United States, Italy and Spain.

Recovery meant two consecutive negative NP/OP PCR tests, professional clearance, or resolved symptoms. Profiled with immunoSEQ multiplex PCR; TCRdb holds only in-frame clones, not every one. The sample includes some 190,000 clones, roughly 80% of them seen just once. Germline values: CDR1 MNHEY, CDR2 SVGAGI. Between the trimmed V and J ends, which lost 7 bases and 4 bases, there was a span of 16 bases. The CDR3 sequence is 14 residues long. The sequence came from a woman aged 25 to 45 who had recovered from COVID-19. The chain recombines TRBV6-5 with TRBJ2-5, with D possibly being TRBD2 (7 bases). The sequenced sample was PBMCs or T cells enriched from blood (not recorded which). This chain's CDR3 is CASIERRGGETQYF. The CDR3 DNA reads TGTGCCAGCATCGAGAGAAGGGGGGGAGAGACCCAGTACTTC.